This note documents a single TCR beta chain sequence. Its antigen is not known. Regarding donors, all were healthy bone marrow donors. This CDR3 comprises 19 residues. Germline values: CDR1 SQVTM, CDR2 ANQGSEA. V was clipped by 3 bases and J by 3 bases, with 28 bases between them. The study ran its PCR with 60 Vbeta and 13 Jbeta primers. Using immunoSEQ multiplex PCR, the repertoire was profiled, and TCRdb retains in-frame clones only, with some absent. The sample table sets out 160,000 or so clones. The sample is drawn from a study of cytomegalovirus exposure and HLA in healthy donors. Study-wide points: TCR beta V- and J-gene trimming, according to a later analysis, was linked to a missense DCLRE1C variant. Across HLA loci, a later analysis found differing TCR association rates, with DRB1 most and HLA-C fewest. Of the V segments, some could not be distinguished, including TRBV6-2 and TRBV6-3, and were excluded.

The chain recombines TRBV29-1 with TRBJ2-3, with D perhaps matching TRBD1 (7 bases). The specimen sequenced was PBMCs. The receptor comes from a man aged 30-40 years in good health and CMV-seronegative. The CDR3 reads CSVEKREITDREVTDTQYF. CDR3 bases: TGCAGCGTTGAGAAAAGGGAAATTACAGACAGGGAGGTTACAGATACGCAGTATTTT.